Below, 27 T cell receptor beta chains from the same sample are listed, as sequenced in a study of control samples from healthy donors and cancer patients. Only in-frame clones appear in the TCRdb table, and some are missing; sequencing was by immunoSEQ multiplex PCR. The repertoire includes roughly 170,000 clones, approximately 92% of them detected once, and approximately 2% sits in the top ten. The sequenced sample consisted of blood. These receptors all stem from a woman aged 40 to 50 in good health.

This chain connects TRBV11-3 to TRBJ2-1, with 8 bases identical to TRBD2. The CDR3 runs to 16 residues. V shed 0 bases, J shed 7 bases, and the junction held 8 bases outside the gene matches. Germline loops: CDR1 SGHNT, CDR2 YENEEA. This chain's CDR3 is CASSLEMASGRNEQFF. CDR3 in DNA: TGTGCCAGCAGCTTAGAGATGGCTAGCGGGCGGAATGAGCAGTTCTTC.

The V and J genes are TRBV3-1 (or the pseudogene TRBV3-2) and TRBJ2-1; 8 bases align to TRBD2. The trim removed 0 bases at V and 7 bases at J, leaving 2 bases unmatched. The CDR3 runs to 14 residues. Per germline, CDR1 LGHDT and CDR2 YNNKEL (reference sequence). The CDR3 here is CASSQDSGGNEQFF. CDR3 in DNA: TGTGCCAGCAGCCAAGATTCGGGGGGGAATGAGCAGTTCTTC.

This clone was recorded only once. This sequence joins TRBV29-1 and TRBJ1-1, with TRBD1 matching 7 bases. CDR1 is SQVTM, CDR2 ANQGSEA, per germline. V lost 3 bases, J lost 0 bases, and 4 bases stayed unmatched. The CDR3 totals 14 residues. The chain's CDR3 is CSVDPGQMNTEAFF. In nucleotides, the CDR3 is TGCAGCGTTGATCCGGGACAGATGAACACTGAAGCTTTCTTT.

J is TRBJ1-3 and V is TRBV2; TRBD1 is a possible D gene (5 bases). V was pared by 8 bases and J by 11 bases, with 13 bases between. The germline V gene encodes CDR1 SNHLY and CDR2 FYNNEI. This CDR3 spans 11 amino acids. In nucleotides, the CDR3 is TGTGCCAGCGGACAACCCGCCCCCATATATTTT. Translated: CASGQPAPIYF.

The chain recombines TRBV11-3 with TRBJ2-1; 8 bases fit TRBD2. After removal of 0 bases from V and 2 bases from J, the junction contained 6 bases not matched to a gene. Germline loops: CDR1 SGHNT, CDR2 YENEEA. The CDR3 sequence is 17 residues long. The CDR3 spells CASSLDLGGATYNEQFF. CDR3 coding DNA: TGTGCCAGCAGCTTAGATCTCGGGGGGGCTACCTACAATGAGCAGTTCTTC.

This clone was recorded once. The rearrangement uses TRBV6-1 and TRBJ1-2; 10 bases match TRBD1. The junction had 7 bases not matched to a gene; V was cut back by 1 base and J by 8 bases. Germline CDR1 is MNHNS and CDR2 is SASEGT. This CDR3 region has 15 residues. The CDR3 here is CASSEGDRGSVGYTF. CDR3 coding DNA: TGTGCCAGCAGTGAAGGGGACAGGGGATCAGTAGGCTACACCTTC.

The chain employs TRBV5-1 and TRBJ1-3, with no clear D. CDR1 and CDR2 from the germline V gene are SGHRS and YFSETQ. The ends were cut back, 1 base at V and 0 bases at J, with 8 bases in the middle. CDR3 length: 15 residues. CDR3 in amino acids: CASSLSPGSGNTIYF. CDR3 coding DNA: TGCGCCAGCAGCTTGAGCCCCGGCTCTGGAAACACCATATATTTT.

The rearrangement joins TRBV5-6 to TRBJ2-7; 10 bases match TRBD1. V shed 4 bases and J 5 bases; nucleotides not matched to a gene: 9. The CDR3 contains 15 residues. In germline, CDR1 is SGHDT, CDR2 YYEEEE. The CDR3 loop reads CASSRGQGRIHEQYF. The CDR3 nucleotides read TGTGCCAGCAGCCGGGGACAGGGGAGAATCCACGAGCAGTACTTC.

The chain recombines TRBV5-6 with TRBJ2-1; D might be TRBD2 (7 bases). V lost 4 bases, J lost 4 bases, and 15 bases lay in between. CDR3 length: 15 amino acids. Germline lookup yields CDR1 SGHDT and CDR2 YYEEEE. CDR3 protein: CASSQGGGRYNEQFF. The CDR3 bases are TGTGCCAGCAGCCAGGGAGGGGGGAGGTACAATGAGCAGTTCTTC.

The chain employs TRBV6-6 and TRBJ1-1; 12 bases align to TRBD1. V lost 5 bases, J lost 2 bases, and 9 bases stayed unmatched. The CDR3 is 17 amino acids. Looked up from germline, CDR1 is MNHNY and CDR2 is SVGAGI (reference sequence). The CDR3 reads CASSRGQGAPANTEAFF. In nucleotides, the CDR3 is TGTGCCAGCAGTCGGGGACAGGGGGCACCCGCCAACACTGAAGCTTTCTTT.

The V call is TRBV4-1, the J call TRBJ1-1; TRBD1 aligns across 9 bases. Germline V gene lookup returns CDR1 MGHRA and CDR2 YSYEKL. The CDR3 contains 15 residues. The junction had 7 bases not matched to a gene; V was cut back by 3 bases and J by 5 bases. The chain's CDR3 is CASSHQTGGGTEAFF. CDR3 in DNA: TGCGCCAGCAGCCACCAGACAGGGGGTGGGACTGAAGCTTTCTTT.

The genes are TRBV6-6 and TRBJ1-1, with TRBD1 matching 8 bases. The V gene's germline CDR1 is MNHNY and CDR2 SVGAGI (reference sequence). CDR3 length equals 16 residues. Trimming took 11 bases from V and 1 from J; bases not matched to a gene: 15. CDR3: CAGRRTQGATNTEAFF. The CDR3 region has the DNA TGTGCCGGCCGCAGAACCCAGGGGGCCACGAACACTGAAGCTTTCTTT.

This clone appeared once. This sequence joins TRBV6-6 and TRBJ1-2; D gene uncertain. Per germline, CDR1 MNHNY and CDR2 SVGAGI (reference sequence). V was trimmed by 8 bases and J by 5 bases, leaving 12 bases between them. This CDR3 has 12 residues. The CDR3 sequence: CASFNTWYGYTF. CDR3 DNA: TGTGCCAGCTTCAACACTTGGTATGGCTACACCTTC.

The rearrangement links TRBV11-2 to TRBJ1-4; the match to TRBD1 covers 9 bases. The V and J ends lost 4 bases and 0 bases, in that order; junction bases with no gene match: 9. The CDR3 loop spans 18 amino acids. Germline CDR1 and CDR2: SGHAT and FQNNGV. The CDR3 sequence: CASSYRDRALATNEKLFF. The DNA for the CDR3 is TGTGCCAGCAGCTACCGGGACAGGGCCCTTGCAACTAATGAAAAACTGTTTTTT.

The chain has TRBV9 and TRBJ2-5; 8 bases line up with TRBD2. CDR1 and CDR2 from the germline V gene are SGDLS and YYNGEE. The CDR3 is made up of 15 amino acids. V dropped 4 bases and J dropped 5; count of bases not matched to a gene: 10. This CDR3 is CASSQFGGAVETQYF. In DNA form, the CDR3 reads TGTGCCAGCAGCCAGTTCGGGGGGGCCGTGGAGACCCAGTACTTC.

CDR3 nucleotides: TGTGCCAGCAGTTACAACAGGGGGACTGAAGCTTTCTTT. This gives the protein CASSYNRGTEAFF. This chain uses TRBV6-5 with TRBJ1-1; 8 bases align to TRBD1. The trim removed 2 bases at V and 5 bases at J, leaving 1 base unmatched. Germline-derived CDR1 and CDR2 are MNHEY and SVGAGI. The length of the CDR3 is 13 residues.

There are a few counts of this clone. This chain joins TRBV7-2 and TRBJ1-5; D not resolved. The CDR3 runs 15 residues. The ends were cut back, 4 bases at V and 0 bases at J, with 10 bases in the middle. CDR1 and CDR2 from the germline V gene are SGHTA and FQGNSA. In nucleotides, the CDR3 is TGTGCCAGCAGCTCGCTCGGGGTTAGCAATCAGCCCCAGCATTTT. This encodes CASSSLGVSNQPQHF.

The chain combines TRBV6-5 with TRBJ2-1, with D hard to call. Per germline, CDR1 MNHEY and CDR2 SVGAGI. The CDR3 covers 15 residues. The germline V and J ends were trimmed by 0 bases and 1 base, with 7 bases remaining between them. CDR3 DNA: TGTGCCAGCAGTTACTCCCCCGAATCCTACAATGAGCAGTTCTTC. Translated, it gives CASSYSPESYNEQFF.

V and J are TRBV5-4 and TRBJ1-1; no reliable D call. This CDR3 has 14 amino acids. Germline-derived CDR1 and CDR2 are SGHNT and YYREEE (reference sequence). Trimming removed 2 bases at V and 1 base at J, with 9 bases between. CDR3 region: CASSFQVGNTEAFF. The CDR3 DNA reads TGTGCCAGCAGCTTTCAGGTGGGGAACACTGAAGCTTTCTTT.

This chain links TRBV10-3 with TRBJ2-3, with 10 nucleotides matching TRBD1. Germline trimming cut 10 bases from V and 5 bases from J; bases unmatched to any gene: 6. The CDR3 extends over 13 amino acids. CDR1 and CDR2 (germline): ENHRY, SYGVKD. Here the CDR3 DNA reads TGTGCCAGAAAGGGACAGGGGAAAGATACGCAGTATTTT. It translates to CARKGQGKDTQYF.

This sequence joins TRBV6-5 and TRBJ2-2; D is unclear. The ends were cut back, 2 bases at V and 4 bases at J, with 8 bases in the middle. The CDR3 runs to 14 residues. The germline CDR1 and CDR2 sequences are MNHEY and SVGAGI. CDR3 sequence: CASSYHWGTGELFF. The CDR3 DNA reads as TGTGCCAGCAGTTACCACTGGGGCACCGGGGAGCTGTTTTTT.

This clone is a singleton in its sample. The chain uses TRBV12-3 or TRBV12-4 and TRBJ1-2; D possibly corresponds to TRBD1 (5 bases). V lost 7 bases and J 8 bases, leaving 17 bases between the germline ends. This CDR3 region has 13 residues. The CDR3 is CASTFDRRQGYTF. For the CDR3, the DNA is TGTGCCAGCACCTTTGACAGAAGGCAAGGCTACACCTTC.

This chain joins TRBV15 and TRBJ1-1; 9 bases are a match to TRBD1. V lost 3 bases and J lost 6; bases outside the gene matches: 11. The CDR3 runs 16 residues. The germline V gene has CDR1 LNHNV and CDR2 YYDKDF (reference sequence). CDR3 sequence reads: CATSSGGQGILAEAFF. The CDR3 bases are TGTGCCACCAGCAGTGGAGGACAGGGGATCCTCGCTGAAGCTTTCTTT.

CDR3 nucleotide sequence: TGTGCCAGCAGCTTAGAGGCAGGGGGAGGCCTGGGTTCACCCCTCCACTTT. Translation: CASSLEAGGGLGSPLHF. The chain joins TRBV13 to TRBJ1-6; 7 bases line up with TRBD1. The germline V gene encodes CDR1 PRHDT and CDR2 FYEKMQ (reference sequence). Trimming removed 1 base from V and 9 bases from J; junction bases left unmatched: 12. The CDR3 contains 17 residues.

The chain joins TRBV12-3 or TRBV12-4 to TRBJ1-2; D remains ambiguous. This CDR3 is 13 amino acids long. Trimming shortened V by 7 bases and J by 7 bases, and 16 bases separated the two germline ends. The CDR3 here is CASTHRRLGGYTF. As DNA, the CDR3 is TGTGCCAGCACCCATCGGAGGTTGGGTGGCTACACCTTC.

The J gene is TRBJ1-1, the V gene TRBV21-1; no DNA check was done on the table's D call, TRBD1. TRBV21-1 constitutes a pseudogene. This CDR3 spans 15 amino acids. Here the CDR3 reads CASSPRRKGSTEAFF. CDR3 coding DNA: TGTGCCAGCAGCCCTCGACGCAAGGGGTCAACTGAAGCTTTCTTT.

The chain recombines TRBV7-2 with TRBJ2-5; 10 bases match TRBD2. Germline assignment: CDR1 SGHTA and CDR2 FQGNSA. J lost 1 base, V lost 3 bases, and 2 bases had no gene match. The CDR3 runs 15 residues. CDR3 sequence: CASSFLAGVQETQYF. CDR3 sequence (DNA): TGTGCCAGCAGCTTTCTAGCGGGGGTCCAAGAGACCCAGTACTTC.